The sequence of this T cell receptor (beta chain) was determined in a study of T cell repertoires in cytomegalovirus infection. This clonotype was counted a few times. The antigen is unknown. MiXCR, run by TCRdb on the reads, gives a single entry per CDR3 protein. The repertoire consists of 900,000 to 950,000 distinct CDR3 sequences, with approximately 31% occurring once and the leading ten covering roughly 13%. CDR1 is SGHTA, CDR2 FQGTGA, per germline. This CDR3 contains 16 residues. The ends were cut back, 5 bases at V and 0 bases at J, with 14 bases in the middle. This TCR was sampled from a human donor in good health (CMV status not recorded). Some clones in this sample may be carry-over from other donors' samples. The V gene is TRBV7-3, the J gene TRBJ2-4, with D maybe TRBD1 (6 bases). Here the sequenced sample was cultured CD8+ T cells from PBMCs, taken from culture after CMV antigen stimulation. The CDR3 coding sequence is TGTGCCAGCAGCACGCCGGGACACAAAGCCAAAAACATTCAGTACTTC. Its protein product is CASSTPGHKAKNIQYF.